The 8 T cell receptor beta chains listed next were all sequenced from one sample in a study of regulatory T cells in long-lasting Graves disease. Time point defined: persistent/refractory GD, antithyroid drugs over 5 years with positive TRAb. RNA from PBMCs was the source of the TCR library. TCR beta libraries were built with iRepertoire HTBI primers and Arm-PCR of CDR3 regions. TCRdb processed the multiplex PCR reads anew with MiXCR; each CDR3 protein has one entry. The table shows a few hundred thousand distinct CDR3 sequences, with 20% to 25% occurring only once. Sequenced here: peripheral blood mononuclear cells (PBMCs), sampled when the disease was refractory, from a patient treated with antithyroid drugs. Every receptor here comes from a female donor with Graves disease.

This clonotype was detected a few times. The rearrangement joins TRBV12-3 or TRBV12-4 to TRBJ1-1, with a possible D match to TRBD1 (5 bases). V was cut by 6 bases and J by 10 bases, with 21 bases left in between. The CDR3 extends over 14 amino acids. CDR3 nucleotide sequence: TGTGCCAGCAGGTCGGACGGGACCCCGAGGCGAGCTTTCTTT. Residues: CASRSDGTPRRAFF.

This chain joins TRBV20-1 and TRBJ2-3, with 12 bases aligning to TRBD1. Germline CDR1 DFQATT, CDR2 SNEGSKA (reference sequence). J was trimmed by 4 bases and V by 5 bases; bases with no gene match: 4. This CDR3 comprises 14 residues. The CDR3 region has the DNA TGCAGTGCTTGGGGGACAGGGGGCTCAGATACGCAGTATTTT. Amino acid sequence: CSAWGTGGSDTQYF.

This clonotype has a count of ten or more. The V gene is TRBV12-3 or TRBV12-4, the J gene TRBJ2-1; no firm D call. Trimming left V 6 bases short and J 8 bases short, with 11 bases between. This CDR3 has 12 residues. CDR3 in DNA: TGTGCCAGCAGCCCCCGGATGGATGAGCAGTTCTTC. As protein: CASSPRMDEQFF.

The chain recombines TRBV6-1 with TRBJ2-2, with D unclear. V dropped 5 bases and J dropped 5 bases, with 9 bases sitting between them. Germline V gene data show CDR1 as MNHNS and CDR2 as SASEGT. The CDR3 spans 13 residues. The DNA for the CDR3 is TGTGCCAGCAGTCACGGTGGGACCGGGGAGCTGTTTTTT. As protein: CASSHGGTGELFF.

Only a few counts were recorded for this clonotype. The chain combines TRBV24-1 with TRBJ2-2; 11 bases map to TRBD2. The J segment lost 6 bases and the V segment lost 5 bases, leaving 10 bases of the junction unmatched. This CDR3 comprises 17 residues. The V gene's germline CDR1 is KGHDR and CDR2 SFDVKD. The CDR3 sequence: CATSGQTGTSGSGELFF. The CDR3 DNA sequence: TGTGCCACCAGTGGACAAACCGGGACTAGCGGATCCGGGGAGCTGTTTTTT.

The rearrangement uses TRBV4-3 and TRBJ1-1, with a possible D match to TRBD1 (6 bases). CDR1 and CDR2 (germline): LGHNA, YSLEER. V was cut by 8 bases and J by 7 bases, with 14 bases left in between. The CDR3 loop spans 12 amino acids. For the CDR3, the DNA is TGCGCCAGCGCCACCGGGGGCGGTGAAGCTTTCTTT. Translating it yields CASATGGGEAFF.

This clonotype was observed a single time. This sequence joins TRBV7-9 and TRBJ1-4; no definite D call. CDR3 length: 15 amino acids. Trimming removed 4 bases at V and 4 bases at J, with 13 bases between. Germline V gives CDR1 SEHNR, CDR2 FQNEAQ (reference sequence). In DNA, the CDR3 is TGTGCCAGCAGCTCCCCCGGGTCCATTAATGAAAAACTGTTTTTT. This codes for CASSSPGSINEKLFF.

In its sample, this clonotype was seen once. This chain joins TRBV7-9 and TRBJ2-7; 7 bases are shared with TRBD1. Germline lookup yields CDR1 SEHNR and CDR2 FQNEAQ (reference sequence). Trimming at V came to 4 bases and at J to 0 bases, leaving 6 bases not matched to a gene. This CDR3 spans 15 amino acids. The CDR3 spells CASSSGTADSYEQYF. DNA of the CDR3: TGTGCCAGCAGCTCCGGGACAGCCGACTCCTACGAGCAGTACTTC.